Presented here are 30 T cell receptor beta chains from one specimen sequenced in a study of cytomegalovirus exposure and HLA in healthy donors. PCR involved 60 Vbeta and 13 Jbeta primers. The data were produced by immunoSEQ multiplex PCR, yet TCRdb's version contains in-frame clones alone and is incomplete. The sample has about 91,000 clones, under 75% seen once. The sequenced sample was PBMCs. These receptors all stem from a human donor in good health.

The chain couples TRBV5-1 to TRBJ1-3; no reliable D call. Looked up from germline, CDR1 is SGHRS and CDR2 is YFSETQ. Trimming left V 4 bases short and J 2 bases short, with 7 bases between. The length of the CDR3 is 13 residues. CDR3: CASSEVTGNTIYF. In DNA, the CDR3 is TGCGCCAGCAGCGAGGTCACTGGAAACACCATATATTTT.

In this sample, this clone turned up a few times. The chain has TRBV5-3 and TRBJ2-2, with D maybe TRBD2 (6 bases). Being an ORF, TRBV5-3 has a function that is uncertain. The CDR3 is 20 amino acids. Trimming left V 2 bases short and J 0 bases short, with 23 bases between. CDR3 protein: CARSFSSAMSSRSNTGELFF. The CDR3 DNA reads TGTGCCAGAAGCTTTTCTAGCGCGATGTCTTCCAGGTCGAACACCGGGGAGCTGTTTTTT.

This CDR3 is CASSVKQGSIDEQYF. The CDR3 DNA follows: TGTGCCAGCAGCGTAAAACAGGGGTCTATCGACGAGCAGTACTTC. J is TRBJ2-7 and V is TRBV9; 7 bases are shared with TRBD1. Germline CDR1 SGDLS, CDR2 YYNGEE. The CDR3 is 15 residues long. Trimming removed 1 base from V and 5 bases from J; junction bases left unmatched: 9. Filled out from reference TRBV9 and TRBJ2-7, the complete variable domain reads DSGVTQTPKHLITATGQRVTLRCSPRSGDLSVYWYQQSLDQGLQFLIQYYNGEERAKGNILERFSAQQFPDLHSELNLSSLELGDSALYFCASSVKQGSIDEQYFGPGTRLTVT.

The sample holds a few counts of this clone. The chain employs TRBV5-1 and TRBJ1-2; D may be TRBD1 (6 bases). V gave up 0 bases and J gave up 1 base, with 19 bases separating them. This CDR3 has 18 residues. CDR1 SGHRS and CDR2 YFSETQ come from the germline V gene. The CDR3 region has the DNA TGCGCCAGCAGCTTGGGGGTATTTGGGGGACAAGATAACTATGGCTACACCTTC. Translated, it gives CASSLGVFGGQDNYGYTF.

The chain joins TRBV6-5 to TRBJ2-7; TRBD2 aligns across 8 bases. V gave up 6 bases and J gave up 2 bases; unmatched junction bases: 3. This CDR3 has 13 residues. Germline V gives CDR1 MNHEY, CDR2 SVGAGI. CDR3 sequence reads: CASSRGLAYEQYF. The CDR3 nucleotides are TGTGCCAGCAGCAGGGGACTAGCCTACGAGCAGTACTTC.

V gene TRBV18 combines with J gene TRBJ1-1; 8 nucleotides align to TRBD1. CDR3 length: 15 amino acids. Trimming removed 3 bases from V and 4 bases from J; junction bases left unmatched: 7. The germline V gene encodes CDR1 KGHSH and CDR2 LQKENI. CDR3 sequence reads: CASSPQDRAVTEAFF. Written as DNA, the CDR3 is TGTGCCAGCTCACCTCAGGACAGGGCTGTCACTGAAGCTTTCTTT. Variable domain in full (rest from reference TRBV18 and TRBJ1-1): NAGVMQNPRHLVRRRGQEARLRCSPMKGHSHVYWYRQLPEEGLKFMVYLQKENIIDESGMPKERFSAEFPKEGPSILRIQQVVRGDSAAYFCASSPQDRAVTEAFFGQGTRLTVV.

The CDR3 reads CSVSSRSGNTIYF. The CDR3 DNA is TGCAGCGTTTCTTCGCGTTCTGGAAACACCATATATTTT. The chain links TRBV29-1 to TRBJ1-3; D gene unclear. The V end was cut by 5 bases, the J end by 1 base, with 9 bases between. The CDR3 consists of 13 residues. The germline V gene encodes CDR1 SQVTM and CDR2 ANQGSEA.

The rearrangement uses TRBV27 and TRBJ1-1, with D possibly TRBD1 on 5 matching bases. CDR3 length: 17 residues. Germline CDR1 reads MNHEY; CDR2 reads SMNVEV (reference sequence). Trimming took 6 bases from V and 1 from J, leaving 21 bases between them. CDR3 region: CASRWGRGSISNTEAFF. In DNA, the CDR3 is TGTGCCAGCAGGTGGGGGAGGGGATCTATATCGAACACTGAAGCTTTCTTT.

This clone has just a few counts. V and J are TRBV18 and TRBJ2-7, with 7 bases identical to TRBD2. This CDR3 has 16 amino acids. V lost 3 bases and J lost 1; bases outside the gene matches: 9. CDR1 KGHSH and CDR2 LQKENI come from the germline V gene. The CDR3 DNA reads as TGTGCCAGCTCACCCCCTGCCGGCGGGGGATCCTACGAGCAGTACTTC. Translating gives CASSPPAGGGSYEQYF.

CDR3 sequence: CASSQDSFAVLVNYGYTF. The CDR3 nucleotides are TGCGCCAGCAGCCAAGATTCCTTTGCGGTGTTGGTGAACTATGGCTACACCTTC. The J gene is TRBJ1-2, the V gene TRBV4-3; D gene ambiguous. The CDR3 spans 18 residues. Germline V lookup: CDR1 LGHNA, CDR2 YSLEER. Trimming shortened V by 0 bases and J by 2 bases, and 19 bases separated the two germline ends.

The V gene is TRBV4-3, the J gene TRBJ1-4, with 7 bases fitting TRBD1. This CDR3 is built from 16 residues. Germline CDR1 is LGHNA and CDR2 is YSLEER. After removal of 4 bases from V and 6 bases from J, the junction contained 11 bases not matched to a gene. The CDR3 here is CASSLGGRDLDEKLFF. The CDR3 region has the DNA TGCGCCAGCAGCCTAGGGGGCCGGGACTTGGATGAAAAACTGTTTTTT.

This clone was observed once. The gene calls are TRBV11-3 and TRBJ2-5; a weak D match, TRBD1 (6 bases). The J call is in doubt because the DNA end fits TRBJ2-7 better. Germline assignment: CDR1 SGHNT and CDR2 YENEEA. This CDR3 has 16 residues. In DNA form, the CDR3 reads TGTGCCAGCAGTCTACGAAGCTCCGGGACAAACGACGAGCAGTACTTC. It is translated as CASSLRSSGTNDEQYF.

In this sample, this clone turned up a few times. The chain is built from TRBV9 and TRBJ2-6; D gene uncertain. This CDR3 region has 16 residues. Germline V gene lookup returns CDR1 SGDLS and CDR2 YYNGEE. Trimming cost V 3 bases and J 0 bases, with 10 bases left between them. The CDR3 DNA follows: TGTGCCAGCAGCGCGTCCTTGAGCTCTGGGGCCAACGTCCTGACTTTC. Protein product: CASSASLSSGANVLTF.

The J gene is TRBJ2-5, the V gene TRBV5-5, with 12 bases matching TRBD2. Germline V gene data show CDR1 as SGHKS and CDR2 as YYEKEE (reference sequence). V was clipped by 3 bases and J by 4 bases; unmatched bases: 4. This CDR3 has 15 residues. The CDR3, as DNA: TGTGCCAGCAGCTCTAGCGGGGGGGCCACAGAGACCCAGTACTTC. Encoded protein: CASSSSGGATETQYF.

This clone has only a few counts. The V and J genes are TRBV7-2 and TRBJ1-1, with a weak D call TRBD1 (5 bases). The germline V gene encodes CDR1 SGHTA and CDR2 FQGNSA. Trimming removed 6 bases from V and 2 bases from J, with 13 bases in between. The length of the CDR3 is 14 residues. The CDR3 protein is CASRSQGTNTEAFF. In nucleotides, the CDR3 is TGTGCCAGCAGATCCCAGGGAACTAACACTGAAGCTTTCTTT.

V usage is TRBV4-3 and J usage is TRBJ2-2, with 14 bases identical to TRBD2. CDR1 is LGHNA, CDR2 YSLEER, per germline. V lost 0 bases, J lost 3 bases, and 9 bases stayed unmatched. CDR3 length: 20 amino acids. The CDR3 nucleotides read TGCGCCAGCAGCCAAGAGCCGGGGACTAGCGGGGGTAGGGACACCGGGGAGCTGTTTTTT. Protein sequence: CASSQEPGTSGGRDTGELFF.

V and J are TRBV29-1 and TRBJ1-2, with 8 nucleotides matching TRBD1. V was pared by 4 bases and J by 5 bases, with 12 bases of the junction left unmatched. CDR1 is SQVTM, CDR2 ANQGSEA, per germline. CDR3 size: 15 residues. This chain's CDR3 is CSVAPGQGGWYGYTF. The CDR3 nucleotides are TGCAGCGTTGCCCCCGGACAGGGAGGATGGTATGGCTACACCTTC.

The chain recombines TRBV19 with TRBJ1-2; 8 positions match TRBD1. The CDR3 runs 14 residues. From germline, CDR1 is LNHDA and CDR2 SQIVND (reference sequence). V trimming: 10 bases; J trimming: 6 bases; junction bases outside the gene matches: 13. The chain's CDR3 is CATRPGRGQDGYTF. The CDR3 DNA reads TGTGCCACCCGTCCGGGCAGGGGGCAAGATGGCTACACCTTC.

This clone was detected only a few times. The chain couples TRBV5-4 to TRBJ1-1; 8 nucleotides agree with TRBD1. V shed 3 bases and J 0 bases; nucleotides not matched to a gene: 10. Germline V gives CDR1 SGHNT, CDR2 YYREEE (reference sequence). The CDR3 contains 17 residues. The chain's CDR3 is CASSSGTGFSMNTEAFF. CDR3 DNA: TGTGCCAGCAGCTCCGGGACAGGATTCTCCATGAACACTGAAGCTTTCTTT.

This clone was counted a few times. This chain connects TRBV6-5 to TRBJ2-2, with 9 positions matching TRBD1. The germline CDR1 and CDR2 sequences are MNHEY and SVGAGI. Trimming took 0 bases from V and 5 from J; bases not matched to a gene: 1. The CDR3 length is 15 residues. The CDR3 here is CASSYSGTGTGELFF. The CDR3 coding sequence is TGTGCCAGCAGTTACTCCGGGACAGGGACCGGGGAGCTGTTTTTT.

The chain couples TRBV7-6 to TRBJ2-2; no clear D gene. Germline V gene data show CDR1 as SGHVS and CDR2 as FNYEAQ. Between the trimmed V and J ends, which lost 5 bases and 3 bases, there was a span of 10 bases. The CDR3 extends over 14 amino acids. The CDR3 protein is CASSIDTYTGELFF. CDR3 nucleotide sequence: TGTGCCAGCAGCATAGACACCTACACCGGGGAGCTGTTTTTT.

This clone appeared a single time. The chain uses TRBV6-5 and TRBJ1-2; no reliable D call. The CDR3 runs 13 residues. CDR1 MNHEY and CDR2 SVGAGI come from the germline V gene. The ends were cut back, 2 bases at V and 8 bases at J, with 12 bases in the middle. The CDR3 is CASSYQTLEGYTF. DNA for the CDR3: TGTGCCAGCAGTTACCAGACCTTGGAGGGCTACACCTTC.

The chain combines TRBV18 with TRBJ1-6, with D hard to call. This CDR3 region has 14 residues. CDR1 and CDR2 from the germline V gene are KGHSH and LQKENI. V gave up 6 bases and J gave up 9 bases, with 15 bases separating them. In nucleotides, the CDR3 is TGTGCCAGCTCGCAGGCGTTCCTACCTTCACCCCTCCACTTT. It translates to CASSQAFLPSPLHF.

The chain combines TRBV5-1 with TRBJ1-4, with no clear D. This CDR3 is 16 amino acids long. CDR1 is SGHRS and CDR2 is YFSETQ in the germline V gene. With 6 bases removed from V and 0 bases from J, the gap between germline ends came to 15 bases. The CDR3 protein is CASTAAGITTNEKLFF. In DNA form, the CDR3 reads TGCGCCAGCACTGCGGCGGGGATTACAACTAATGAAAAACTGTTTTTT.

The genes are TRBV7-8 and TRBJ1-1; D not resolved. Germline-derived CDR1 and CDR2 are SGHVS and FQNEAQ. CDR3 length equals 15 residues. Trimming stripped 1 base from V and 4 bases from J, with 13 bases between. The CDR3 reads CASSLVGSGITEAFF. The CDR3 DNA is TGTGCCAGCAGCTTAGTAGGTTCCGGGATCACTGAAGCTTTCTTT.

The CDR3 spells CASSVAMGGSTDTQYF. The CDR3 region has the DNA TGTGCCAGCAGCGTAGCCATGGGGGGGAGCACAGATACGCAGTATTTT. This chain joins TRBV9 and TRBJ2-3; 7 bases match TRBD2. CDR3 length equals 16 residues. J was trimmed by 0 bases and V by 0 bases; bases with no gene match: 4. Germline CDR1 is SGDLS and CDR2 is YYNGEE.

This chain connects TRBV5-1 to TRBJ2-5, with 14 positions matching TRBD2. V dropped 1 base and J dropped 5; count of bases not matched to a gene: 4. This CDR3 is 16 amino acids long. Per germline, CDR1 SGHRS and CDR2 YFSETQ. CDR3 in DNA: TGCGCCAGCAGCTTGTTTGGGACTAGCGGGGGTGAGACCCAGTACTTC. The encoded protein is CASSLFGTSGGETQYF.

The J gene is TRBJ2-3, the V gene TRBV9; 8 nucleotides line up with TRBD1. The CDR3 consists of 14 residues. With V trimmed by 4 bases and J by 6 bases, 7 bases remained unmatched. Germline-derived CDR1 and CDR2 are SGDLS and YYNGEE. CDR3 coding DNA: TGTGCCAGCAGCCCACGACAGGGGAAGGATACGCAGTATTTT. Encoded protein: CASSPRQGKDTQYF. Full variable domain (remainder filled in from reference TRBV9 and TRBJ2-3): DSGVTQTPKHLITATGQRVTLRCSPRSGDLSVYWYQQSLDQGLQFLIQYYNGEERAKGNILERFSAQQFPDLHSELNLSSLELGDSALYFCASSPRQGKDTQYFGPGTRLTVL.

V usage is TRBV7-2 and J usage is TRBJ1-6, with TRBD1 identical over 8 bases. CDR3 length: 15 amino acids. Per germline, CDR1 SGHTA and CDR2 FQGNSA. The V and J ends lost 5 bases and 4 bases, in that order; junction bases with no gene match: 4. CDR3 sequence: CASSVDRAYNSPLHF. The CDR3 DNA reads TGTGCCAGCAGCGTGGACAGGGCATATAATTCACCCCTCCACTTT.

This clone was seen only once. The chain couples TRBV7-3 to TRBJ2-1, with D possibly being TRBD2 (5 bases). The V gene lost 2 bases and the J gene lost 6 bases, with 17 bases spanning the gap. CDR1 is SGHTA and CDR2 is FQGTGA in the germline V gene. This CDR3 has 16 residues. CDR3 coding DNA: TGTGCCAGCAGCTTAGGAGGCAGCCCGTCTGTCAATGAGCAGTTCTTC. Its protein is CASSLGGSPSVNEQFF.